Here is one T cell receptor beta chain with its context. Its antigen is as yet unknown. The entry originates in a study of shared clonotypes between healthy human individuals. Study findings and constraints: The low donor count limited represented genetic and exposure-history diversity.

Germline V CDR1 and CDR2: MNHEY, SMNVEV (reference sequence). The CDR3 has 14 amino acids. Germline trimming cut 6 bases from V and 8 bases from J; bases unmatched to any gene: 9. Every immunoSEQ plate was one replicate of a subset's evenly spread DNA. Ten immunoSEQ deep assay plates were used by the authors to sequence unsorted PBMC DNA. Original analysis: As immunoSEQ supplied junction-only sequences (without quality scores), filtering differed. The assay was immunoSEQ multiplex PCR, and TCRdb's table has in-frame clones only and misses some. Clonal size and the V and J genes are those of that table, whereas D and trimming came from the DNA. The data show approximately 510,000 clones, 79% seen once.

This TCR derives from a woman aged 40 to 55 in good health. Some clones in this sample may be carry-over from other donors' samples. This chain uses TRBV27 with TRBJ1-2; 10 bases fit TRBD1. Sequencing input: PBMCs. The CDR3 DNA sequence: TGTGCCAGCAGAAGGAGACAGGGGGCGGGGGGCTACACCTTC. Translation gives CASRRRQGAGGYTF.